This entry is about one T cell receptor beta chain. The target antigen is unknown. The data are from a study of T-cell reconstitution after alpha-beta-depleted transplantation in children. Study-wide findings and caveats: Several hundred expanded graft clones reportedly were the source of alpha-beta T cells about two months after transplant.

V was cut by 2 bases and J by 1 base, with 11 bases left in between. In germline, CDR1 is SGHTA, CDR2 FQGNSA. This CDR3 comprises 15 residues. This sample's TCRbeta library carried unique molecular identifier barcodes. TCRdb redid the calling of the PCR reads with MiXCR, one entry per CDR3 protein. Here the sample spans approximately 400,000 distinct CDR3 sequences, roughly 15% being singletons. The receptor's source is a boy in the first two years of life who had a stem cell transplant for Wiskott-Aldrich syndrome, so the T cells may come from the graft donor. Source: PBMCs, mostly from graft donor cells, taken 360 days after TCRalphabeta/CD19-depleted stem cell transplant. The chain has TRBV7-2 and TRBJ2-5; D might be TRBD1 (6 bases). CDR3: CASSLRTESQETQYF. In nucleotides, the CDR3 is TGTGCCAGCAGCTTAAGGACAGAGTCCCAAGAGACCCAGTACTTC.